Following are 30 T cell receptor beta chains from one sample sequenced in a study of blood T cell repertoires in COVID-19. Method: immunoSEQ multiplex PCR; TCRdb's copy keeps in-frame clones and lacks some. The table has 50,000 to 60,000 clones, nearly 85% seen once. The sample taken for sequencing was peripheral blood. The receptors originated from a man in his forties or fifties with acute or convalescent COVID-19.

The chain combines TRBV5-1 with TRBJ1-2; 9 bases fit TRBD1. V was clipped by 4 bases and J by 6 bases; unmatched bases: 10. The CDR3 extends over 15 amino acids. Per the germline V gene, CDR1 is SGHRS and CDR2 is YFSETQ. The CDR3 bases are TGCGCCAGCAGCATAAACCCGGGACAGGGCAATGGCTACACCTTC. It translates to CASSINPGQGNGYTF.

This chain links TRBV12-3 or TRBV12-4 with TRBJ1-2, with D perhaps matching TRBD1 (5 bases). This CDR3 comprises 12 residues. The V gene lost 5 bases and the J gene lost 10 bases, with 14 bases spanning the gap. This chain's CDR3 is CASSRTGPDYTF. The CDR3 DNA follows: TGTGCCAGCAGTCGAACAGGTCCTGACTACACCTTC.

The chain recombines TRBV5-3 with TRBJ1-2; D is unclear. TRBV5-3 is labeled an ORF, and its function is uncertain. The CDR3 length is 20 residues. Trimming took off 4 bases at V and 5 bases at J, with 33 bases between the two ends. CDR3 nucleotide sequence: TGTGCCAGAAGCAGGAGAACGGTAAGAACCCCCCGTCCCTGGCTATATGGCTACACCTTC. Amino acids: CARSRRTVRTPRPWLYGYTF.

The chain links TRBV18 to TRBJ2-2; 10 nucleotides match TRBD1. Germline CDR1 and CDR2: KGHSH and LQKENI. The CDR3 spans 14 residues. The V and J ends lost 6 bases and 6 bases, in that order; junction bases with no gene match: 4. The CDR3 protein is CASSDGTGAGELFF. For the CDR3, the DNA is TGTGCCAGCTCGGACGGGACAGGGGCCGGGGAGCTGTTTTTT. The full variable domain, its missing parts supplied by reference TRBV18 and TRBJ2-2, is NAGVMQNPRHLVRRRGQEARLRCSPMKGHSHVYWYRQLPEEGLKFMVYLQKENIIDESGMPKERFSAEFPKEGPSILRIQQVVRGDSAAYFCASSDGTGAGELFFGEGSRLTVL.

The chain carries TRBV30 and TRBJ1-1; D possibly corresponds to TRBD1 (6 bases). The germline CDR1 and CDR2 sequences are GTSNPN and SVGIG (reference sequence). This CDR3 contains 13 residues. Here the CDR3 reads CAGWGLLNTEAFF. DNA for the CDR3: TGTGCTGGGTGGGGGCTACTGAACACTGAAGCTTTCTTT.

The chain links TRBV5-4 to TRBJ2-7; 7 nucleotides line up with TRBD2. CDR3 size: 14 residues. CDR1 is SGHNT and CDR2 is YYREEE in the germline V gene (reference sequence). V dropped 1 base and J dropped 3; count of bases not matched to a gene: 4. CDR3 protein: CASSLSGEGYEQYF. CDR3 sequence (DNA): TGTGCCAGCAGCTTGTCCGGGGAGGGCTACGAGCAGTACTTC.

J is TRBJ1-5 and V is TRBV12-3 or TRBV12-4; TRBD1 aligns across 7 bases. Trimming cost V 6 bases and J 4 bases; bases outside gene matches: 0. This CDR3 spans 12 amino acids. The CDR3 bases are TGTGCCAGCAGGACAGGGAATCAGCCCCAGCATTTT. Amino acid sequence: CASRTGNQPQHF.

V gene TRBV7-6 combines with J gene TRBJ2-3; D is possibly TRBD2 (6 bases). CDR1 and CDR2 (germline): SGHVS, FNYEAQ. This CDR3 is 15 amino acids long. V was trimmed by 5 bases and J by 6 bases, leaving 18 bases between them. In DNA form, the CDR3 reads TGTGCCAGCAGCGGGGGGAGTTTGATCGGGGATACGCAGTATTTT. Protein: CASSGGSLIGDTQYF.

This clone was seen just once. V is TRBV21-1 and J is TRBJ2-5; whether TRBD2, the table's D call, matches the DNA was not checked. TRBV21-1 is described as a pseudogene. This CDR3 spans 21 amino acids. The DNA for the CDR3 is TGTGCCAGCAGCACACGACCCGGGTCGACTAGCGGGGGGGACACTCAAGAGACCCAGTACTTC. Translation: CASSTRPGSTSGGDTQETQYF.

The chain's CDR3 is CASAEGGTSGGYTF. The CDR3 DNA follows: TGCGCCAGCGCAGAAGGGGGTACATCGGGAGGCTACACCTTC. V is TRBV5-1 and J is TRBJ1-2; D may be TRBD1 (6 bases). CDR1 and CDR2 (germline): SGHRS, YFSETQ. The CDR3 contains 14 residues. Deletions cut 7 bases from V and 8 bases from J, with 21 bases between.

J is TRBJ1-1 and V is TRBV19; D gene ambiguous. The CDR3 spans 14 residues. The germline V gene encodes CDR1 LNHDA and CDR2 SQIVND (reference sequence). Trimming cost V 4 bases and J 5 bases, with 14 bases left between them. The CDR3 region is CASSKGEGLTEAFF. CDR3 bases: TGTGCCAGTAGTAAGGGTGAGGGTCTGACTGAAGCTTTCTTT.

This clone was recorded only once. The V call is TRBV5-1, the J call TRBJ2-5; perhaps TRBD1 as D (5 bases). CDR1 SGHRS and CDR2 YFSETQ come from the germline V gene. This CDR3 has 14 residues. V was trimmed by 0 bases and J by 5 bases, leaving 11 bases between them. The CDR3 sequence is CASSLAAGRETQYF. The DNA of the CDR3 is TGCGCCAGCAGCTTGGCCGCAGGGCGGGAGACCCAGTACTTC.

The chain couples TRBV18 to TRBJ1-1; TRBD1 might be the D (6 bases). Trimming cost V 3 bases and J 3 bases, with 14 bases left between them. The CDR3 length is 15 residues. The V gene's germline CDR1 is KGHSH and CDR2 LQKENI. The CDR3: CASSPLTRGDTEAFF. The DNA of the CDR3 is TGTGCCAGCTCACCGTTGACCAGGGGAGACACTGAAGCTTTCTTT.

The chain is built from TRBV10-3 and TRBJ2-2, with a possible D match to TRBD2 (7 bases). Per germline, CDR1 ENHRY and CDR2 SYGVKD. The CDR3 consists of 15 residues. Between the trimmed V and J ends, which lost 8 bases and 4 bases, there was a span of 17 bases. The CDR3 protein is CAIGGASTTTGELFF. As DNA, the CDR3 is TGTGCCATCGGGGGGGCTAGCACAACCACCGGGGAGCTGTTTTTT.

This chain links TRBV6-5 with TRBJ1-2; D is undetermined. V lost 0 bases and J 8 bases, leaving 10 bases between the germline ends. Germline assignment: CDR1 MNHEY and CDR2 SVGAGI. The CDR3 extends over 13 amino acids. The CDR3, as DNA: TGTGCCAGCAGTTACTCGCTGGTGGGCGGCTACACCTTC. Translated, it gives CASSYSLVGGYTF.

This chain joins TRBV11-2 and TRBJ1-1; possibly TRBD1 for D (5 bases). The CDR3 has 16 amino acids. Germline CDR1 is SGHAT and CDR2 is FQNNGV. Trimming pared 5 bases from V and 6 bases from J, leaving 22 bases between. The CDR3 nucleotides read TGTGCCAGCAGCCCGGGCCATAGTATCCAGGGTCCTGAAGCTTTCTTT. This codes for CASSPGHSIQGPEAFF.

The chain couples TRBV24-1 to TRBJ2-1; 7 nucleotides line up with TRBD2. With V trimmed by 6 bases and J by 8 bases, 9 bases remained unmatched. Germline assignment: CDR1 KGHDR and CDR2 SFDVKD. The CDR3 has 14 residues. The CDR3 is CATSTSGGDDEQFF. In nucleotides, the CDR3 is TGTGCCACCAGTACGTCTGGGGGGGACGATGAGCAGTTCTTC.

This chain links TRBV10-3 with TRBJ1-5; TRBD1 is a possible D gene (5 bases). Between the trimmed V and J ends, which lost 3 bases and 2 bases, there was a span of 8 bases. This CDR3 region has 14 residues. CDR1 and CDR2 (germline): ENHRY, SYGVKD. As DNA, the CDR3 is TGTGCCATCAGTGAAGGAGGGGGCAATCAGCCCCAGCATTTT. Encoded protein: CAISEGGGNQPQHF.

The count of this clone is one. The chain has TRBV27 and TRBJ2-1, with a tentative D call TRBD1 (6 bases). The V gene lost 7 bases and the J gene lost 4 bases, with 14 bases spanning the gap. CDR1 and CDR2 from the germline V gene are MNHEY and SMNVEV (reference sequence). This CDR3 region has 14 residues. The CDR3, as DNA: TGTGCCAGCAAGGGGCAGGGGTTATACAATGAGCAGTTCTTC. Protein product: CASKGQGLYNEQFF.

The rearrangement uses TRBV4-1 and TRBJ2-7; 12 bases map to TRBD1. The CDR3 consists of 15 residues. V trimming: 4 bases; J trimming: 6 bases; junction bases outside the gene matches: 7. Germline V lookup: CDR1 MGHRA, CDR2 YSYEKL. The CDR3 coding sequence is TGCGCCAGCAGCCCATCGGGACAGGGGGCGAGCGAGCAGTACTTC. Translating gives CASSPSGQGASEQYF.

The gene calls are TRBV6-5 and TRBJ1-2, with 7 nucleotides matching TRBD1. The V and J ends lost 4 bases and 4 bases, in that order; junction bases with no gene match: 3. The CDR3 consists of 13 residues. Germline V gene sequence: CDR1 MNHEY, CDR2 SVGAGI. The CDR3 protein is CASSSTGVYGYTF. Written as DNA, the CDR3 is TGTGCCAGCAGTTCTACAGGGGTCTATGGCTACACCTTC.

The chain has TRBV18 and TRBJ1-5, with 11 bases that match TRBD1. The CDR3 loop spans 16 amino acids. V lost 8 bases to trimming and J lost 7 bases; unmatched junction nucleotides: 13. CDR1 KGHSH and CDR2 LQKENI come from the germline V gene. The CDR3 nucleotides read TGTGCCAGCACAAACGCCCGGACAGGGGGCGTGCAGCCCCAGCATTTT. Translating gives CASTNARTGGVQPQHF.

V is TRBV27 and J is TRBJ1-4, with 9 bases lining up with TRBD1. The germline gives CDR1 MNHEY, CDR2 SMNVEV (reference sequence). The CDR3 spans 14 residues. V lost 3 bases, J lost 10 bases, and 6 bases stayed unmatched. The CDR3 nucleotides are TGTGCCAGCAGTTTCGAACAGGGGGCAGGAAAACTGTTTTTT. Its translation is CASSFEQGAGKLFF.

The chain links TRBV21-1 to TRBJ2-7; the table's TRBD1 call for D was not verified on the DNA. TRBV21-1 is a documented pseudogene. This CDR3 region has 14 residues. CDR3 residues: CASIPAGQGYEQYF. The CDR3 region has the DNA TGTGCCAGCATCCCAGCGGGACAGGGCTACGAGCAGTACTTC.

The rearrangement uses TRBV20-1 and TRBJ2-7; possible D gene TRBD2, 6 bases. Trimming pared 3 bases from V and 7 bases from J, leaving 22 bases between. Germline CDR1 DFQATT, CDR2 SNEGSKA (reference sequence). The CDR3 is 15 residues long. CDR3 coding DNA: TGCAGTGCTAGTAGTGCGGGGAACCGGTGGGGGGAGCAGTACTTC. It encodes CSASSAGNRWGEQYF.

This clone was detected only a few times. The chain employs TRBV10-3 and TRBJ2-3; 15 positions agree with TRBD2. Germline CDR1 is ENHRY and CDR2 is SYGVKD. CDR3 length: 17 residues. V was clipped by 5 bases and J by 2 bases; unmatched bases: 5. The CDR3 DNA sequence: TGTGCCATCAGTACCGGGACTAGCGGGAGGATCACAGATACGCAGTATTTT. It specifies CAISTGTSGRITDTQYF.

This clone has only a few counts. CDR3 DNA sequence: TGTGCCAGTAGTGATCGACAAGAGCAGTTCTTC. It translates to CASSDRQEQFF. The chain recombines TRBV19 with TRBJ2-1; D gene uncertain. Germline values: CDR1 LNHDA, CDR2 SQIVND (reference sequence). This CDR3 comprises 11 residues. V lost 5 bases to trimming and J lost 10 bases, with 9 bases between them.

This rearrangement joins TRBV5-1 to TRBJ2-1; D is perhaps TRBD2 (6 bases). Germline V gene sequence: CDR1 SGHRS, CDR2 YFSETQ. V shed 5 bases and J shed 7 bases, with 19 bases lying between them. The CDR3 has 15 residues. The chain's CDR3 is CASREGYSPNNEQFF. The CDR3 DNA reads as TGCGCCAGCAGGGAGGGGTACTCGCCGAATAATGAGCAGTTCTTC.

The chain employs TRBV6-5 and TRBJ1-3; D is possibly TRBD1 (5 bases). This CDR3 is built from 15 residues. CDR1 and CDR2 (germline): MNHEY, SVGAGI. V was clipped by 2 bases and J by 4 bases, with 12 bases between them. In nucleotides, the CDR3 is TGTGCCAGCAGTTACAGCAGGGAGGCAGGAAACACCATATATTTT. Residues: CASSYSREAGNTIYF.

This chain joins TRBV11-2 and TRBJ1-1, with D hard to call. Germline CDR1 and CDR2: SGHAT and FQNNGV. The V end lost 5 bases, the J end lost 3 bases, and 7 bases lay between the germline ends. The CDR3 is 12 amino acids. The chain's CDR3 is CASSTRDTEAFF. CDR3 nucleotide sequence: TGTGCCAGCAGCACCCGGGACACTGAAGCTTTCTTT.